This T cell receptor (beta chain) was found in a study of T cells in Graves' hyperthyroidism and ophthalmopathy. Trimming pared 4 bases from V and 6 bases from J, leaving 7 bases between. The CDR3 has 12 residues. Amplified TCR beta CDR3 regions came from RNA transcripts. Researchers ran a first-round RT-PCR on the TCR CDR3 using the HTBI primer set. TCRdb independently ran MiXCR on the multiplex PCR reads; one entry per CDR3 protein. The sample holds 300,000 to 450,000 distinct CDR3 sequences, 15% seen once. If no ophthalmopathy progression occurred within 18 months, Graves' hyperthyroidism was stable. Diagnostic decisions used clinical symptoms, serum thyroxine and TRAb, thyroid ultrasound and orbital computed tomography. In this sample, this clonotype turned up many times.

The rearrangement joins TRBV12-3 or TRBV12-4 to TRBJ1-5; D might be TRBD1 (5 bases). The receptor comes from a woman aged 25 to 39 with Graves' hyperthyroidism. The sample consisted of blood. CDR3 protein: CASSSQGQPQHF. For the CDR3, the DNA is TGTGCCAGCAGTTCGCAGGGTCAGCCCCAGCATTTT.